Following are 24 T cell receptor beta chains from one sample sequenced in a study of Ad26.COV2.S vaccination and SARS-CoV-2 variants (dated by TCRdb to about 2021). The treatment or condition label, as the study defines it: over 15 received Ad26.COV2.S at low or high dose, single or two shots; several received placebo; per-sample allocation not given. For vaccine and placebo recipients, repertoires were sequenced using samples collected on day 63 after the first injection. Library preparation was by the immunoSEQ multiplex PCR assay. TCRdb holds this immuneACCESS table with in-frame rearrangements only. Some clones are missing; in checked studies, unresolved V genes explain under half, and the rest has no known cause. In this sample the table shows around 400,000 clones, approximately 83% of which occur a single time. The leading ten clones occupy 7.4% of the sample. Sequences were derived from peripheral blood, sampled in a trial of Ad26.COV2.S vaccine versus placebo. Receptors were obtained from a person aged 18-60 years who received the Ad26.COV2.S COVID-19 vaccine or a placebo.

The V gene is TRBV2, the J gene TRBJ2-2; D remains ambiguous. Germline-derived CDR1 and CDR2 are SNHLY and FYNNEI. V shed 3 bases and J shed 7 bases, with 6 bases lying between them. The CDR3 is 12 residues long. As DNA, the CDR3 is TGTGCCAGCAGTGAGGATGACGGGGAGCTGTTTTTT. Its protein is CASSEDDGELFF.

This clone appeared once. V usage is TRBV14 and J usage is TRBJ2-5; 7 bases align to TRBD1. Trimming cost V 4 bases and J 3 bases; bases outside gene matches: 11. CDR3 length equals 16 residues. The germline CDR1 and CDR2 sequences are SGHDN and FVKESK. CDR3 sequence (DNA): TGTGCCAGCAGCCCCAGACAGGGTATGCGGGAAGAGACCCAGTACTTC. It specifies CASSPRQGMREETQYF.

This clone has just a few counts. The rearrangement links TRBV7-2 to TRBJ1-5; weak D call: TRBD1 (5 bases). The CDR3 runs to 15 residues. Germline CDR1 SGHTA, CDR2 FQGNSA. Trimming left V 3 bases short and J 3 bases short, with 12 bases between. CDR3 region: CASSLRGLSNQPQHF. The CDR3 DNA reads as TGTGCCAGCAGCTTGAGGGGTTTGTCCAATCAGCCCCAGCATTTT.

The chain carries TRBV5-1 and TRBJ1-1; 7 bases are a match to TRBD1. The CDR3 sequence is 14 residues long. The junction had 3 bases not matched to a gene; V was cut back by 0 bases and J by 4 bases. Per germline, CDR1 SGHRS and CDR2 YFSETQ. The chain's CDR3 is CASSLAQGPTEAFF. For the CDR3, the DNA is TGCGCCAGCAGCTTGGCACAGGGGCCCACTGAAGCTTTCTTT.

The CDR3: CSAGTLNTGELFF. The DNA for the CDR3 is TGCAGCGCCGGGACATTGAACACCGGGGAGCTGTTTTTT. V usage is TRBV29-1 and J usage is TRBJ2-2; D possibly corresponds to TRBD1 (6 bases). CDR3 size: 13 residues. Trimming took 7 bases from V and 1 from J, leaving 10 bases between them. The germline gives CDR1 SQVTM, CDR2 ANQGSEA.

This chain connects TRBV2 to TRBJ2-7; TRBD2 matches 9 bases. The CDR3 has 15 residues. With 5 bases clipped from V and 1 base from J, the junction kept 6 bases outside the gene matches. Looked up from germline, CDR1 is SNHLY and CDR2 is FYNNEI. The CDR3 nucleotides read TGTGCCAGCAGTCCGGGACTAGCCTCTTCCTACGAGCAGTACTTC. Encoded protein: CASSPGLASSYEQYF.

DNA of the CDR3: TGTGCCAGCAGCGCGGCGGCGGGGTTCACAGATACGCAGTATTTT. It specifies CASSAAAGFTDTQYF. The rearrangement joins TRBV13 to TRBJ2-3; a weak D match, TRBD2 (6 bases). Per the germline V gene, CDR1 is PRHDT and CDR2 is FYEKMQ (reference sequence). The CDR3 extends over 15 amino acids. The germline V and J ends were trimmed by 5 bases and 2 bases, with 14 bases remaining between them.

The chain couples TRBV5-1 to TRBJ1-1, with D unresolved. The CDR3 contains 13 residues. V was clipped by 4 bases and J by 6 bases, with 13 bases between them. The germline CDR1 and CDR2 sequences are SGHRS and YFSETQ. In nucleotides, the CDR3 is TGCGCCAGCAGCCCTGGATCGGTCGCTGAAGCTTTCTTT. Protein sequence: CASSPGSVAEAFF.

V gene TRBV2 combines with J gene TRBJ2-3; 8 bases are shared with TRBD2. The CDR3 length is 15 residues. In germline, CDR1 is SNHLY, CDR2 FYNNEI. V lost 3 bases to trimming and J lost 6 bases; unmatched junction nucleotides: 8. CDR3 nucleotides: TGTGCCAGCAGTGATCCGGGGGGGCCATGGGATACGCAGTATTTT. Translated: CASSDPGGPWDTQYF. Full variable domain (outside the CDR3, taken from reference TRBV2 and TRBJ2-3): EPEVTQTPSHQVTQMGQEVILRCVPISNHLYFYWYRQILGQKVEFLVSFYNNEISEKSEIFDDQFSVERPDGSNFTLKIRSTKLEDSAMYFCASSDPGGPWDTQYFGPGTRLTVL.

V gene TRBV6-4 combines with J gene TRBJ1-6, with D maybe TRBD1 (6 bases). V lost 7 bases and J 7 bases, leaving 14 bases between the germline ends. CDR1 is MRHNA, CDR2 SNTAGT, per germline. The length of the CDR3 is 14 residues. The CDR3 loop is CASKTEQGNSPLHF. The CDR3 region has the DNA TGTGCCAGCAAGACTGAACAGGGAAATTCACCCCTCCACTTT.

This clone appeared once. J is TRBJ1-4 and V is TRBV21-1; the table's D call, TRBD1, has no DNA check behind it. TRBV21-1 is labeled a pseudogene. The CDR3 covers 14 residues. CDR3 sequence: CASSPGHRQGKLFF. As DNA, the CDR3 is TGTGCCAGCTCTCCGGGACACCGCCAAGGAAAACTGTTTTTT.

The chain carries TRBV11-2 and TRBJ2-1, with a tentative D call TRBD2 (5 bases). The CDR3 contains 12 residues. V was trimmed by 10 bases and J by 6 bases, leaving 13 bases between them. Germline lookup yields CDR1 SGHAT and CDR2 FQNNGV. The CDR3 region is CATGSGFNEQFF. CDR3 DNA sequence: TGTGCCACCGGGTCGGGATTCAATGAGCAGTTCTTC.

This clone was counted a few times. This chain connects TRBV9 to TRBJ1-1; no clear D gene. The germline CDR1 and CDR2 sequences are SGDLS and YYNGEE. V was clipped by 3 bases and J by 1 base, with 13 bases between them. The CDR3 totals 15 residues. The CDR3 nucleotides are TGTGCCAGCAGCGGTGACCGATACTCGAACACTGAAGCTTTCTTT. Translation gives CASSGDRYSNTEAFF.

CDR3 in DNA: TGTGCCAGCAGCCTCGGGACTACCCAGAGTCCCAATGAGCAGTTCTTC. Translating gives CASSLGTTQSPNEQFF. The chain is built from TRBV9 and TRBJ2-1; 7 positions agree with TRBD2. This CDR3 spans 16 amino acids. CDR1 SGDLS and CDR2 YYNGEE come from the germline V gene. Trimming took 4 bases from V and 6 from J; bases not matched to a gene: 13.

This chain joins TRBV6-4 and TRBJ2-1; possible D gene TRBD2, 5 bases. This CDR3 comprises 13 residues. V was shortened by 5 bases and J by 9 bases, with 14 bases between the two germline ends. CDR1 and CDR2 from the germline V gene are MRHNA and SNTAGT. CDR3 in DNA: TGTGCCAGCAGTCCTACCCGGGGTCTTGAGCAGTTCTTC. Translation gives CASSPTRGLEQFF.

This clone turned up a few times. The CDR3 sequence: CASSETSWDTEAFF. The CDR3, as DNA: TGTGCCAGCAGTGAAACGTCGTGGGACACTGAAGCTTTCTTT. This rearrangement joins TRBV6-4 to TRBJ1-1; D ambiguous. The germline CDR1 and CDR2 sequences are MRHNA and SNTAGT. CDR3 length equals 14 residues. The ends were cut back, 3 bases at V and 3 bases at J, with 11 bases in the middle.

The chain's CDR3 is CATSGAGTGLYEQYF. DNA for the CDR3: TGTGCCACCAGCGGCGCCGGGACAGGGCTCTACGAGCAGTACTTC. The chain carries TRBV15 and TRBJ2-7; 9 nucleotides align to TRBD1. This CDR3 has 15 residues. Germline V gene lookup returns CDR1 LNHNV and CDR2 YYDKDF (reference sequence). Trimming at V came to 5 bases and at J to 3 bases, leaving 8 bases not matched to a gene.

The CDR3 DNA sequence: TGTGCCAGCAGCCAGAGACAGGGGGCGGAACTATGGGGCTACACCTTC. Its translation is CASSQRQGAELWGYTF. The gene calls are TRBV7-2 and TRBJ1-2, with 10 bases fitting TRBD1. V trimming: 5 bases; J trimming: 8 bases; junction bases outside the gene matches: 14. The CDR3 has 16 amino acids. CDR1 is SGHTA, CDR2 FQGNSA, per germline.

The chain uses TRBV12-5 and TRBJ2-1, with TRBD2 matching over 12 bases. CDR1 and CDR2 from the germline V gene are LGHNT and FRNRAP. The CDR3 runs to 15 residues. The ends lost 3 bases at V and 7 bases at J; junction bases unmatched: 4. The CDR3 region has the DNA TGTGCTAGTGGTTTCCTAGCGGGAGGGGTGAATGAGCAGTTCTTC. Translated: CASGFLAGGVNEQFF.

V is TRBV27 and J is TRBJ2-1; the D is unclear. CDR1 is MNHEY, CDR2 SMNVEV, per germline (reference sequence). The CDR3 consists of 13 residues. V shed 5 bases and J shed 2 bases, with 7 bases lying between them. CDR3 protein: CASSPPPYNEQFF. DNA for the CDR3: TGTGCCAGCAGTCCCCCCCCCTACAATGAGCAGTTCTTC.

The rearrangement links TRBV29-1 to TRBJ1-1; D perhaps matches TRBD1 (6 bases). The V gene's germline CDR1 is SQVTM and CDR2 ANQGSEA. The CDR3 contains 12 residues. The germline V and J ends were trimmed by 4 bases and 6 bases, with 12 bases remaining between them. The CDR3 nucleotides are TGCAGCGTTGGGAGGGGGACGGCTGAAGCTTTCTTT. This gives the protein CSVGRGTAEAFF. The variable domain in full, completed from reference TRBV29-1 and TRBJ1-1, reads SAVISQKPSRDICQRGTSLTIQCQVDSQVTMMFWYRQQPGQSLTLIATANQGSEATYESGFVIDKFPISRPNLTFSTLTVSNMSPEDSSIYLCSVGRGTAEAFFGQGTRLTVV.

The count of this clone is one. This chain connects TRBV7-9 to TRBJ2-3; 9 nucleotides align to TRBD2. The CDR3 is 15 amino acids. Germline V gives CDR1 SEHNR, CDR2 FQNEAQ (reference sequence). V lost 2 bases to trimming and J lost 4 bases; unmatched junction nucleotides: 4. The CDR3 region is CASSLLSGRADTQYF. The CDR3 DNA reads as TGTGCCAGCAGCTTACTTAGCGGGAGAGCAGATACGCAGTATTTT.

The V gene is TRBV9, the J gene TRBJ2-7, with D perhaps TRBD2 (6 bases). The CDR3 extends over 13 amino acids. V was shortened by 5 bases and J by 0 bases, with 9 bases between the two germline ends. The germline CDR1 and CDR2 sequences are SGDLS and YYNGEE. Here the CDR3 reads CASSGTFSYEQYF. The CDR3 DNA sequence: TGTGCCAGCAGTGGGACTTTCTCCTACGAGCAGTACTTC.

V and J are TRBV18 and TRBJ1-2, with a weak D call TRBD1 (5 bases). Germline V CDR1 and CDR2: KGHSH, LQKENI. This CDR3 contains 14 residues. With 3 bases removed from V and 4 bases from J, the gap between germline ends came to 12 bases. In DNA, the CDR3 is TGTGCCAGCTCACCCGGGCAGGGATCCTATGGCTACACCTTC. Amino acids: CASSPGQGSYGYTF.